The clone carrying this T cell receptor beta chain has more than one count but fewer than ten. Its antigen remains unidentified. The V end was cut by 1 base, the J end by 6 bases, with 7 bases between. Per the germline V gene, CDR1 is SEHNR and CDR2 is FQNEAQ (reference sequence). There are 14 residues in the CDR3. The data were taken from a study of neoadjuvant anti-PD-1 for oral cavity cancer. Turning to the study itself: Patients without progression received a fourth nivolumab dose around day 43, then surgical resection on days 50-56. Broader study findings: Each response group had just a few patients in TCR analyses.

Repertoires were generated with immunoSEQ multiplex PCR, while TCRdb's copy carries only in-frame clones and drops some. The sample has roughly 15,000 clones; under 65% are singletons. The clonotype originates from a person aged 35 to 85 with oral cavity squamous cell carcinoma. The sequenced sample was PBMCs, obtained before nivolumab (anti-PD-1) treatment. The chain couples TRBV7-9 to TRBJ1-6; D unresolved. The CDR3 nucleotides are TGTGCCAGCAGCTTAGAGCTGGTTAATTCACCCCTCCACTTT. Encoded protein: CASSLELVNSPLHF.